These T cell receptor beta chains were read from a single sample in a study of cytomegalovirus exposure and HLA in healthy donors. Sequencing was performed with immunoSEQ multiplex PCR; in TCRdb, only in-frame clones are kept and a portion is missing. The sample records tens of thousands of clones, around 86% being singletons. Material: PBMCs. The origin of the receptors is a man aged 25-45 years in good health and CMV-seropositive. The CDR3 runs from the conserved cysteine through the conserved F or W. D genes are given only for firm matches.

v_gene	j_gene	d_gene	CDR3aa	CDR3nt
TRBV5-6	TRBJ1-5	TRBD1	CASSLATDRGLYGNQPQHF	TGTGCCAGCAGCTTGGCGACTGACAGGGGGCTTTATGGCAATCAGCCCCAGCATTTT
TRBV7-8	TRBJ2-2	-	CASSLRGGVGTGELFF	TGTGCCAGCAGCTTAAGGGGGGGAGTTGGGACCGGGGAGCTGTTTTTT
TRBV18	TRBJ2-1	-	CASSHSGANYNEQFF	TGTGCCAGCTCACACAGCGGAGCAAACTACAATGAGCAGTTCTTC
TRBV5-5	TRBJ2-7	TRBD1	CASSFLQGFPPSEQYF	TGTGCCAGCAGCTTCTTACAGGGGTTCCCTCCTTCCGAGCAGTACTTC
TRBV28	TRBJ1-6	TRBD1	CASRPFDRGFYNSPLHF	TGTGCCAGCAGACCTTTCGACAGGGGGTTCTATAATTCACCCCTCCACTTT
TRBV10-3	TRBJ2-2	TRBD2	CAISESAGTSDAGELFF	TGTGCCATCAGTGAGTCCGCCGGGACTAGCGACGCCGGGGAGCTGTTTTTT
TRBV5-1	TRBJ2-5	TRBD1	CASSRKDRVQETQYF	TGCGCCAGCAGCCGTAAGGACAGGGTCCAAGAGACCCAGTACTTC
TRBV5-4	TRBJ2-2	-	CASSFRGWNTGELFF	TGTGCCAGCAGCTTTCGAGGTTGGAACACCGGGGAGCTGTTTTTT
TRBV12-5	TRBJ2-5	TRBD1	CASGQGQQETQYF	TGTGCTAGTGGCCAGGGACAGCAAGAGACCCAGTACTTC
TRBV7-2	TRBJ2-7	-	CASSSPGKSYEQYF	TGTGCCAGCAGCTCCCCAGGGAAATCCTACGAGCAGTACTTC
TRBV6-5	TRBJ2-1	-	CASSPPGHRYNEQFF	TGTGCCAGCAGCCCCCCGGGACATCGGTACAATGAGCAGTTCTTC
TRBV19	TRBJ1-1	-	CASSITVGTEAFF	TGTGCCAGTAGTATCACGGTCGGCACTGAAGCTTTCTTT
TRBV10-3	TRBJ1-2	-	CAISEGQTNYGYTF	TGTGCCATCAGTGAGGGACAGACTAACTATGGCTACACCTTC
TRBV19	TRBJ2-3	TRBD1	CATRAPGQAHGLIHTDTQYF	TGTGCCACAAGGGCACCGGGACAGGCACACGGCCTTATCCACACAGATACGCAGTATTTT
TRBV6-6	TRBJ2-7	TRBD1	CASSYSPRTGGYEQYF	TGTGCCAGCAGTTACTCCCCGAGGACAGGCGGCTACGAGCAGTACTTC